Listed below are T cell receptor beta chains from one sample, sequenced in a study of blood T cells in healthy people across ages. TCRdb redid the calling of the 5' RACE reads with MiXCR, one entry per CDR3 protein. This table holds 760,000 or so distinct CDR3 sequences, more than 20% found once. The same specimen was also included in a second study, on T cells of mothers and their children.

The specimen was blood. These receptors originate from a boy younger than 18 in good health. Each CDR3 is given with its conserved first and last residue.

V	J	CDR3
TRBV29-1	TRBJ2-1	CSVEGWDCDGQFF
TRBV12-3/TRBV12-4	TRBJ2-7	CASNPGGPVYEQYF
TRBV3-1	TRBJ2-3	CASSQGRAAGTQYF
TRBV6-6	TRBJ2-3	CASSYTRGGGTDTQYF
TRBV29-1	TRBJ2-7	CSVDAGAYEQYF
TRBV29-1	TRBJ1-1	CSGRTSRPEAFF
TRBV6-2/TRBV6-3	TRBJ1-1	CASSLRDYTEAFF
TRBV5-1	NA	CASSLGRTNEQFF
TRBV27	TRBJ2-7	CASSLYKGISYEQYF
TRBV7-2	TRBJ1-2	CASSSSLVGADYGYTF
TRBV27	TRBJ1-2	CASPAPRNRQLNYGYTF
TRBV11-2	TRBJ2-2	CASHYTGRRELFF
TRBV6-5	TRBJ1-4	CASSYSSGNEKLFF
TRBV7-2	TRBJ1-5	CASSPGSSVDNQPQHF
TRBV10-3	TRBJ1-2	CAISSAEAGYTF
TRBV11-2	TRBJ2-1	CASSLGAGWSGNYNEQFF
TRBV20-1	TRBJ1-3	CSARDRTGTGNTIYF
TRBV7-9	TRBJ2-3	CASSPGQGTGDTQYF
TRBV15	TRBJ2-1	CATSRDRQAGVANEQFF
TRBV18	TRBJ2-7	CASSREESYEQYF
TRBV3-1	TRBJ1-2	CASSQEGVHGYTF
TRBV12-3/TRBV12-4	TRBJ1-2	CASSLEGRGGYTF
TRBV6-1	TRBJ1-4	CASSPRTGETGEKLFF
TRBV29-1	TRBJ2-1	CSVDGIEGANEQFF
TRBV29-1	TRBJ2-6	CSVVSGRSLGANVLTF
TRBV11-3	TRBJ1-1	CASSFLGQDTEAFF
TRBV28	TRBJ2-1	CASSGLAGYNEQFF
TRBV4-2	TRBJ2-7	CASSQEEGAANYEQYF
TRBV5-1	TRBJ1-5	CASSPGQTNQPQHF
TRBV28	TRBJ2-5	CASSFMRVRQETQYF
TRBV21-1	TRBJ1-2	CASIPYGYTF
TRBV5-1	TRBJ2-3	CASRFDSVTDTQYF
TRBV6-2/TRBV6-3	TRBJ2-7	CASSYGRLIYEQYF
TRBV7-9	TRBJ2-7	CASSRVDYEQYF
TRBV28	TRBJ2-5	CASSWSAAQETQYF
TRBV28	TRBJ2-5	CASSTGEVGETQYF
TRBV29-1	TRBJ1-2	CSVVGPGEYGYTF
TRBV9	TRBJ1-1	CASSVKGLNTEAFF
TRBV3-1	NA	CASSQGLGEQYF
TRBV29-1	TRBJ2-5	CSGLQASRVTQYF
TRBV28	TRBJ2-7	CASSLISLGRGFTYEQYF
TRBV7-9	TRBJ2-1	CASSSRWGGGNEQFF
TRBV29-1	TRBJ2-4	CSVDGPSGMENIQYF
TRBV12-3/TRBV12-4	TRBJ1-2	CASSFGTDYGYTF
TRBV20-1	TRBJ2-2	CSAVSLGGTSGTAAGELFF
TRBV7-9	TRBJ2-7	CAEGRHSYEQYF
TRBV9	NA	CASNGGTYNEQFF
TRBV3-1	TRBJ1-1	CASSPHLGTTEAFF
TRBV29-1	TRBJ2-7	CSVETGSTYEQYF
TRBV20-1	TRBJ2-2	CSARVLGTGELFF
TRBV27	NA	CASSSPQGGYYEQYF
TRBV2	TRBJ2-1	CASSSEASEQFF
TRBV9	TRBJ2-7	CASSVADGLSYEQYF
TRBV10-3	NA	CAISETGTSGSYEQYF
TRBV5-1	TRBJ2-7	CASSFDRQSLTYEQYF
TRBV2	TRBJ1-4	CASSPGVNEKLFF
TRBV12-3/TRBV12-4	TRBJ2-5	CASSPGALQETQYF
TRBV10-3	TRBJ2-5	CAISEVRGRETQYF
TRBV20-1	TRBJ2-1	CSAVRDSGDEQFF